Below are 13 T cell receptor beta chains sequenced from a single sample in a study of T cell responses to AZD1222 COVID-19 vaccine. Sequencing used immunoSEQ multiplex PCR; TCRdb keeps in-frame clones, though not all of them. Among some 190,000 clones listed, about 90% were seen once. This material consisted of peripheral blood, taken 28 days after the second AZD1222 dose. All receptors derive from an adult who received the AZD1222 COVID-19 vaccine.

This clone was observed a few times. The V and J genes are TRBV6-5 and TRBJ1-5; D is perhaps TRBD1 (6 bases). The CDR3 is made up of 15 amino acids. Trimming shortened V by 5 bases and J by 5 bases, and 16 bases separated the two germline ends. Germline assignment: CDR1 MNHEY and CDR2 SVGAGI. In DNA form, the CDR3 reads TGTGCCAGCAGTCCCGACCGGGACACGTATCAGCCCCAGCATTTT. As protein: CASSPDRDTYQPQHF.

In nucleotides, the CDR3 is TGTGCCAGCAGTGACCCAGGACAGGGACCTGGCTACACCTTC. Translating it yields CASSDPGQGPGYTF. The rearrangement links TRBV6-1 to TRBJ1-2; 8 bases line up with TRBD1. V trimming: 3 bases; J trimming: 7 bases; junction bases outside the gene matches: 7. The CDR3 contains 14 residues. Per germline, CDR1 MNHNS and CDR2 SASEGT.

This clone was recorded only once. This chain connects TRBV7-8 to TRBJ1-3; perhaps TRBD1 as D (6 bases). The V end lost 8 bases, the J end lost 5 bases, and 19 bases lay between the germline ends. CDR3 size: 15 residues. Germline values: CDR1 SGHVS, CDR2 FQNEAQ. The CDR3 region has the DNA TGTGCCAGCGCCGCGCGGGGGGCGTATCGAAACACCATATATTTT. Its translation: CASAARGAYRNTIYF.

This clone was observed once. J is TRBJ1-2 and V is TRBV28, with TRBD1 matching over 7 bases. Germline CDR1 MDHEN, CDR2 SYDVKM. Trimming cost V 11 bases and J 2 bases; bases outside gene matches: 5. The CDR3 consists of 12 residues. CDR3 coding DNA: TGTGCCGCGGGCAGGGGGAACTATGGCTACACCTTC. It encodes CAAGRGNYGYTF.

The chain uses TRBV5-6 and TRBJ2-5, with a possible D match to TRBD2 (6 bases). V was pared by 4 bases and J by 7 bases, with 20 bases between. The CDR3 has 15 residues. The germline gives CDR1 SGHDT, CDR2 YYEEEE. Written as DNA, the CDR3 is TGTGCCAGCAGCCCCCCCGGCCAGGCGGGGTGGACCCAGTACTTC. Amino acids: CASSPPGQAGWTQYF.

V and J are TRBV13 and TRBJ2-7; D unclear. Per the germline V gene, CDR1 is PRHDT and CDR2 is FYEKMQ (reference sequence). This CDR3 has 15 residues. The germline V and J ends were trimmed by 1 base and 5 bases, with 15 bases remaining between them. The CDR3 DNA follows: TGTGCCAGCAGCTTAGTCGCCGAACCCCCTAACGAGCAGTACTTC. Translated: CASSLVAEPPNEQYF.

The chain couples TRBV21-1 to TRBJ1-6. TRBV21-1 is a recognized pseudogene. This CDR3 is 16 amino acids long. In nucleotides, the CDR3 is TGTGCCAGCAGCAAGCTAGTACGGAGGCAGAACTCACCCCTCCACTTT. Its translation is CASSKLVRRQNSPLHF.

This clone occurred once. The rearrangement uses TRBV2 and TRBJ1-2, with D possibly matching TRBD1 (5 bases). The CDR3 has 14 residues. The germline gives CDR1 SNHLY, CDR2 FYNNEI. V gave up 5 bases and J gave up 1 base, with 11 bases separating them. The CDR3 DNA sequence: TGTGCCAGCAGTCGGGACGGTATTAACTATGGCTACACCTTC. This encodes CASSRDGINYGYTF.

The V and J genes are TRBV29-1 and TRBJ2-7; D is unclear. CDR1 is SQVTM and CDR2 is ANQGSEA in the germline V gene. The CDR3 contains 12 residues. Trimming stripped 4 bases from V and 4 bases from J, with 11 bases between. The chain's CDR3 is CSVVVVAYEQYF. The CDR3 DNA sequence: TGCAGCGTTGTGGTCGTGGCATACGAGCAGTACTTC.

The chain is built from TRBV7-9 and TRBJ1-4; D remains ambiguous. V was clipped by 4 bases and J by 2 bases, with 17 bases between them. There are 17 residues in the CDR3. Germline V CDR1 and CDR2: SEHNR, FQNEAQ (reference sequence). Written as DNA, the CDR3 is TGTGCCAGCAGCTCCGAGACTCGAAAAGGCACTAATGAAAAACTGTTTTTT. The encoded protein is CASSSETRKGTNEKLFF.

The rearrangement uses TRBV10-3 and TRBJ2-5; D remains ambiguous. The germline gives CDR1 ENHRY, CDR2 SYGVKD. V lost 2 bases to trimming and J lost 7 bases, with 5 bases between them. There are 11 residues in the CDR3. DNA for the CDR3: TGTGCCATCAGTGAGAGAGGGACCCAGTACTTC. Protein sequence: CAISERGTQYF.

CDR3: CSVEVAINQPQHF. The CDR3 coding sequence is TGCAGCGTTGAGGTGGCCATCAATCAGCCCCAGCATTTT. The chain carries TRBV29-1 and TRBJ1-5; D call uncertain. This CDR3 is built from 13 residues. CDR1 is SQVTM, CDR2 ANQGSEA, per germline. Trimming stripped 3 bases from V and 3 bases from J, with 9 bases between. The variable domain in full, completed from reference TRBV29-1 and TRBJ1-5, reads SAVISQKPSRDICQRGTSLTIQCQVDSQVTMMFWYRQQPGQSLTLIATANQGSEATYESGFVIDKFPISRPNLTFSTLTVSNMSPEDSSIYLCSVEVAINQPQHFGDGTRLSIL.

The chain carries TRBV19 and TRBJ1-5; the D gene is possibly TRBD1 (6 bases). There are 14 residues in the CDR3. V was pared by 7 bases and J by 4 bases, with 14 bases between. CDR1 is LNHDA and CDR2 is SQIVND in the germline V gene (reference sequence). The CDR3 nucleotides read TGTGCCAGTATAGCGGGACACTCGAATCAGCCCCAGCATTTT. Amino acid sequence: CASIAGHSNQPQHF.